These 5 T cell receptor beta chains came from one sample sequenced in a study of sequential checkpoint blockade in melanoma. Treatment: randomized to nivolumab then ipilimumab (arm A) or the reverse (arm B). The protocol was immunoSEQ multiplex PCR, while the TCRdb copy is restricted to in-frame clones and leaves out a portion. Of under 20,000 clones in the sample, 75% to 85% are singletons; the top ten hold around 40%. Sequencing was performed on CD8+ T cells sorted from blood (inferred from file names), taken from a patient given nivolumab and ipilimumab in sequence. These receptors were collected from a human donor with melanoma.

The rearrangement links TRBV6-5 to TRBJ1-1; D possibly corresponds to TRBD1 (6 bases). CDR1 MNHEY and CDR2 SVGAGI come from the germline V gene. The CDR3 sequence is 13 residues long. The V gene lost 6 bases and the J gene lost 1 base, with 9 bases spanning the gap. For the CDR3, the DNA is TGTGCCAGCAGGTTGGACAGGAACACTGAAGCTTTCTTT. Translation gives CASRLDRNTEAFF.

The V and J genes are TRBV5-5 and TRBJ1-1; D is unresolved. V lost 0 bases to trimming and J lost 5 bases, with 8 bases between them. Germline values: CDR1 SGHKS, CDR2 YYEKEE (reference sequence). The CDR3 spans 13 residues. DNA of the CDR3: TGTGCCAGCAGCTTGGTCGCGGGAACTGAAGCTTTCTTT. Amino acid sequence: CASSLVAGTEAFF.

The rearrangement uses TRBV7-9 and TRBJ2-7, with TRBD2 identical over 11 bases. This CDR3 is built from 14 residues. Unmatched junction bases numbered 3, after V lost 3 bases and J lost 5 bases. Germline CDR1 reads SEHNR; CDR2 reads FQNEAQ (reference sequence). The CDR3 loop reads CASSFSGRANEQYF. CDR3 nucleotides: TGTGCCAGCAGCTTTAGCGGGAGGGCCAACGAGCAGTACTTC.

This clone was recorded once. The chain joins TRBV7-8 to TRBJ2-5, with TRBD2 matching over 7 bases. The germline V gene encodes CDR1 SGHVS and CDR2 FQNEAQ. The CDR3 runs 15 residues. V dropped 5 bases and J dropped 5; count of bases not matched to a gene: 11. CDR3 nucleotides: TGTGCCAGCAGCCATGGGGCGGGAGATCTGGAGACCCAGTACTTC. Amino acids: CASSHGAGDLETQYF.

The rearrangement joins TRBV5-5 to TRBJ2-7; 7 bases map to TRBD1. Germline V lookup: CDR1 SGHKS, CDR2 YYEKEE (reference sequence). Losses at the gene ends were 4 bases for V and 13 bases for J; bases not matched to a gene: 11. This CDR3 region has 12 residues. The CDR3 DNA sequence: TGTGCCAGCAGCCCTCTCGAGGGGACAGTTTACTTC. This gives the protein CASSPLEGTVYF.